This T cell receptor (beta chain) was captured by sequencing in a study of cytomegalovirus exposure and HLA in healthy donors (dated by TCRdb to about 2017). Study-level background: An earlier analysis of approximately 640 of the donors reported 250 to 300 Gb of sequence data and 100 million to 130 million unique TCR beta sequences from approximately 180 million T cells. Around 330 gigabases of sequencing data and around 85 million unique TCR sequences made up an early release that covered under 750 HLA-typed donors. Of the 398 genotyped donors, about 80% fell in the genetic ancestry cluster associated with self-reported Caucasian donors. The study aimed to test whether signatures of past pathogen exposure could be identified by cataloging public T cell receptors. The T cell repertoires of 670 or so subjects were profiled by immunosequencing and related to cytomegalovirus serostatus. Along with the roughly 700-subject first cohort, a separate validation cohort of over 90 different subjects was used. High-throughput TCR immunosequencing, statistical association of individual TCRs with disease status, and machine learning were combined to predict cytomegalovirus infection status. To study patterns of TCR occurrence, a later analysis re-analyzed previously published TCR beta repertoires from 666 donors and added high-resolution HLA genotyping. In the later analysis, no new phenotypic data were used to find candidate immune exposures; instead, reliance was placed on TCR beta sequences and their occurrence across donors. An earlier analysis of about 620 of the donors applied high-throughput TCR beta sequencing to assess whether each TCR beta V gene segment acted as functional or pseudogenic. Alongside the repertoire data, information on donor age, sex, ethnicity and CMV serostatus was compiled. Genome-wide SNP genotypes for about 65% of the roughly 700 donors were used in a later genetic analysis, which treated that subset as a discovery cohort. Every discovery cohort repertoire had been produced on one sequencing platform. Class I and class II HLA loci were covered by the typing at four-digit resolution. Typing coverage differed by locus: A, B, C, DRB1 and DQB1 were typed in roughly 620-640 donors, DQA1 in roughly 500, DPA1 in 600 to 610, and DPB1 in about 450. Roughly 5 DR-DQ haplotypes were handled as single units for association and clustering because linkage in the cohort was strong. On average, around 240,000 unique TCR beta nucleotide sequences were sequenced per donor among a few hundred genotyped donors of the cohort, with roughly 18% of those sequences being non-productive.

Libraries were prepared through the immunoSEQ multiplex PCR assay. For the multiplex PCR, a mixture combining 60 forward primers for TCR Vbeta segments and 13 reverse primers for TCR Jbeta segments was used. The CDR3 region of rearranged TCR beta genes was amplified from genomic DNA by a multiplex PCR assay. The Illumina HiSeq System was used to sequence the amplified TCR beta libraries as 87-base-pair reads. In the authors' own workflow: Across the 700 or so repertoires, a later analysis counted 80 million or so unique TCR beta chains, around 11 million of which were shared by at least two donors. To remove PCR and sequencing errors, raw reads were error-corrected and collapsed into unique sequences using a nearest-neighbor algorithm that merged closely related sequences. Alignment of CDR3 sequences to IMGT reference sequences was used to assign V, D and J gene segments. For a sequence to be retained, a match of at least six nucleotides to both a V gene segment and a J gene segment was required. A rearrangement counted as productive if the CDR3 had no stop codons and remained in frame with V and J, and every other rearrangement counted as non-productive. CDR3 was defined by IMGT convention, running from the second conserved V-encoded cysteine to the conserved J-encoded phenylalanine. The earlier analysis of some 550 of the donors excluded any sequence lacking an unambiguous match to a single V gene segment. An earlier analysis of a few hundred of the donors classified V segments as functional when productive rearrangements were above 56.7% and as segregating when the standard deviation between donors was above 5%. To diagnose cytomegalovirus status from the catalog of TCR beta chain sequences, a statistical classification framework was built. In a later analysis, V and J genes were assigned by comparing TCR nucleotide sequences against IMGT/GENE-DB human TR gene sequences. A later analysis assigned CDR3 sequences and most-parsimonious VDJ recombination scenarios with the TCRdist pipeline. In a later analysis, every TCR beta chain was defined by the combination of its CDR3 amino acid sequence and its V-gene family, and reads without a unique V-gene family were dropped. As a way to deal with suspected cross-contamination and a sequencing artifact, a later analysis dropped 640 or so nucleotide sequences that were highly shared and had low generation probability. For each public chain, a later analysis derived a clonal expansion index from normalized ranks of inferred template counts within each repertoire. In a later analysis, generation probabilities were computed with a VDJ recombination model fitted to out-of-frame rearrangements, and the resulting probabilities were checked against IGoR. A later analysis scored TCR-TCR, TCR-HLA and TCR-CMV co-occurrence with hypergeometric tests, applying a repertoire-size bias correction to TCR pairs. In a later analysis, false discovery rates were estimated by permuting HLA or CMV assignments 20 times. A later analysis grouped co-occurring TCRs with DBSCAN, adding TCRdist sequence similarity when clustering within HLA-allele-positive subsets. Co-occurrence clustering excluded repertoires with fewer than 30,000 or more than 120,000 public chains, plus five with anomalous nucleotide sharing. TCRdb re-hosts the immuneACCESS table, in-frame sequences only. Its copies lack some clones; in the studies checked, an unresolved V gene accounts for under half of them, and the cause for the rest is not known. V and J calls and clone size are as listed in that table; D and trimming were resolved from the DNA. For this sample there are 95,000 to 150,000 clones; around three fifths appear just once. Together, the top ten hold more than 6.5% of the sample.

The cohort comprised several hundred healthy bone marrow donors. At the time of sampling, every cohort member was nominally healthy, though immune exposures that went unrecorded were likely present. The donor tested CMV seropositive and was one of the 289 seropositive cohort members. Each donor provided a peripheral blood sample, and peripheral blood mononuclear cells were used for TCR beta sequencing. Genomic DNA extraction from the blood cell samples was performed with the Qiagen DNeasy Blood Extraction Kit. Overall study results and their limits: Because counts were too low, more than 15 rarely observed V segments, including chromosome 9 orphons, were left out of the earlier analysis of 587 of the donors. The cohort was sequenced for TCR beta chains only, and without alpha or paired-chain data the features that could be detected were limited. A further reported finding was that TCR beta sequences accurately predicted the HLA-A and HLA-B alleles for most subjects in the first cohort. Across donors, most TCR sequences were observed very rarely, whereas some public TCRs were present in many individuals. Strong co-occurrence of HLA alleles, especially DR and DQ, made assigning TCR associations to individual alleles difficult. V-gene and J-gene trimming of TCR beta chains was associated with a missense DCLRE1C variant in a later genetic analysis, and the association was replicated in an independent cohort. At a false discovery rate of 0.05, a later analysis linked approximately 18,000 TCR beta sequences to specific HLA alleles. In a later analysis, TCR association rates were found to vary across HLA loci, with the most associated TCRs seen for DRB1 alleles and the fewest for HLA-C alleles. Broadly in line with IMGT annotations, most TCR beta V segments showed up in productive rearrangements about 90% or about 30% of the time in an earlier analysis of about 500 of the donors. Immune exposure information for the cohort was limited to CMV serostatus. In a later analysis, HLA-associated TCR beta chains showed more clonal expansion and lower generation probabilities than non-associated chains that were equally common. A few of the identified cytomegalovirus-associated TCR beta chains were confirmed in vitro to be specific for cytomegalovirus antigens. In the study, about 150 TCR beta chains were listed as associated with cytomegalovirus. In a later genetic analysis, fewer N-insertions in productive TCRs were reported among donors in an Asian-associated ancestry cluster than the roughly 640-donor mean. The authors suggested that the approach could potentially be extended to other disease states and immunological phenotypes. Because some donors lacked HLA typing at each locus, the association tests relied only on the typed subset. Correlated functional status among segregating V segments might be attributable to linkage disequilibrium, but an unknown experimental factor could not be ruled out. The sequencing pipeline was judged likely to have produced a cluster of highly shared sequence variants as a technical artifact. The presence/absence analyses assumed that sequencing depth was roughly uniform across donors, and that assumption may not be true. Cytomegalovirus status was reported to be diagnosed by the classifier with high specificity and sensitivity in both the original and validation cohorts. According to a later analysis, parvovirus B19, influenza, CMV and Epstein-Barr virus appeared linked to several top co-occurrence clusters. A later analysis found that most CMV-associated TCR beta chains appeared HLA-restricted, with HLA associations seemingly driven largely by CMV exposure.

As concerns this clone: The antigen it recognizes is unknown. Base qualities are missing; no much larger clone stands one base away.

Sequencing was performed on PBMCs. This TCR came from a woman aged 35 to 49 in good health and CMV-seropositive.

The CDR3 region has the sequence CASSLRRFAEAFF. The nucleotides are TGTGCCAGCAGTTTGAGGCGGTTCGCTGAAGCTTTCTTT. Rearrangement joined TRBV28 to TRBJ1-1; the D gene is not confidently resolved. Measured from the cysteine to the phenylalanine, the CDR3 is 13 residues long. Just the 39-base CDR3 DNA is kept, in frame starting at base 1. CDR1 and CDR2, looked up from the germline V gene, are MDHEN and SYDVKM. The junction shows trimming of 3 bases on V and 6 bases on J, plus 11 bases between the germline ends.